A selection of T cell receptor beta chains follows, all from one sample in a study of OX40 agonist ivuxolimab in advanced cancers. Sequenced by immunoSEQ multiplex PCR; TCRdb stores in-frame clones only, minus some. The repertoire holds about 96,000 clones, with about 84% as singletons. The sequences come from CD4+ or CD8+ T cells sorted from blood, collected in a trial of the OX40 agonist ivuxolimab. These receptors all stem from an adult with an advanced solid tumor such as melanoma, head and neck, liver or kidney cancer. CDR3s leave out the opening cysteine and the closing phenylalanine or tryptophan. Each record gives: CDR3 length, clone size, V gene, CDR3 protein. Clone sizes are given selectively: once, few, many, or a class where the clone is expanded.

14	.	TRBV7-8	ASSLQLTGTQETQY
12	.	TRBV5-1	ASSETGGGTEAF
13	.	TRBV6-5	ASSPQGGGNQPQH
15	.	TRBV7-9	ASSFPTGLAGANVLT
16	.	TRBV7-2	ASSSRTGISYSNQPQH
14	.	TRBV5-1	ASSLVPDFSGNTIY
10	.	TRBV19	ARGQVTYEQY
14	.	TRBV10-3	AISEPGTGTYNEQF
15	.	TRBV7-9	ASSRRPGTSGHNEQF
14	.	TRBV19	ASSMGGLAGTYEQY
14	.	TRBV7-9	ASSLWVSLADSPLH
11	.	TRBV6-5	ASTSGSIYGYT
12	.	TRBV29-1	SVEIGLPPYEQY
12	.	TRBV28	ASSLGGRENEQF
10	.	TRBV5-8	ASSLSNYEQY
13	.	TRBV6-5	ASNRGPTFTDTQY
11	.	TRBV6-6	ASSPKQVVEQY
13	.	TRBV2	ASSESRTSNQPQH
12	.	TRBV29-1	SVVAEPITGELF
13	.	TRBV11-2	ASSPGQGKYTEAF
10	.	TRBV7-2	ASSPEDYGYT
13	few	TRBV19	ASSIISGGYNEQF
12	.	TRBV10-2	ASSPGQGSYGYT
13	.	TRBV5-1	ASSNDRGAGNTIY
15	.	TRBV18	ASSAYSPGQSTDTQY
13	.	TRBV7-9	ASSSLAGGENEQF
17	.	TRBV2	ASSEQDRVGYYSNQPQH
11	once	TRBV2	ASSEEVGETQY
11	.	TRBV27	ASSLFGGYEQY
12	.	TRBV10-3	AIRTGQGVDEQY
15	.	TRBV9	ASSEGTTMSSYNEQF
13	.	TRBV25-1	ASSAAPGTLPEAF
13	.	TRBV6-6	ASSSGLAEFYEQY
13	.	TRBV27	ASSHDNTVNYGYT
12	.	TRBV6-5	ATRDWQGDTEAF
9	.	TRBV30	ACSRRREAF
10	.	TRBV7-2	ASSQGGTEAF
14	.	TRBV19	ASSIKGHIPLYGYT
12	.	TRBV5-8	ASRLQASNTEAF
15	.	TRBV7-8	ASSLANQGAAGNTIY
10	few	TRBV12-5	ASGPLTGLQY
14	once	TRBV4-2	ASSQQAGGNTGELF
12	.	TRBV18	ASSPSQEIYEQY
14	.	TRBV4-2	ASSQVGTSGSNEQF
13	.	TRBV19	AIRLAGRKGGEQY
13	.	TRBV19	ASTIQGYSGNTIY
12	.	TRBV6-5	ASSYGGVRGKLF
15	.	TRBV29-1	SVGSGLAGGAKNIQY
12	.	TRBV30	AWNGGSSYNEQF
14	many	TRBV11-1	ASSPIPAVIPDTQY
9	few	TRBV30	AWIESYGYT
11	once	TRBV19	ASSMGQTYGYT
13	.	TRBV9	ASSAPGLAGDEQF
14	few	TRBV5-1	ASSYPSGGQADTQY
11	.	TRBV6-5	ASSKQGWTEAF